This T cell receptor beta chain appears in the sequencing data of a study of regulatory T cells in long-lasting Graves disease. General study points: Persistent Graves' patients showed less TCR diversity than newly diagnosed ones.

A remark on this clonotype: The antigen remains unidentified.

Investigators prepared the TCR beta libraries by applying iRepertoire HTBI primers and Arm-PCR of CDR3 regions. TCRdb ran MiXCR on the multiplex PCR reads and lists one entry per CDR3 protein. The data contain fewer than 450,000 distinct CDR3 sequences, over 14% of them seen just once; the ten biggest clones take up about 8.3%. Per germline, CDR1 SGHNT and CDR2 YENEEA. The CDR3 runs to 15 residues. The V and J ends lost 3 bases and 7 bases, in that order; junction bases with no gene match: 7. The time point was: newly diagnosed GD, antithyroid drugs for less than 3 months. With RNA extracted from PBMCs as input, the TCR library was made. These data were also reused for a study on T cells in Graves' hyperthyroidism and ophthalmopathy. From that report: Graves' hyperthyroidism qualified as stable when ophthalmopathy did not progress within 18 months. Blood also contained most expanded thyroid clonotypes above 0.001.

The gene calls are TRBV11-3 and TRBJ2-5; 11 bases match TRBD1. The receptor comes from a woman in her 40s with Graves disease. Sequenced here: peripheral blood mononuclear cells (PBMCs), sampled at new diagnosis, from a patient treated with antithyroid drugs. In DNA form, the CDR3 reads TGTGCCAGCAGCTTTAACGGACAGGGGGCTTGGACCCAGTACTTC. Translating it yields CASSFNGQGAWTQYF.